These T cell receptor beta chains were read from a single sample in a study of blood T cell repertoires in COVID-19. TCRdb keeps only in-frame clones here, not all; method: immunoSEQ multiplex PCR. The sample lists 240,000 or so clones; about four fifths were seen once. Sequencing was carried out using peripheral blood. The receptor set was obtained from a man aged 25-45 years who had recovered from COVID-19. Each CDR3 is given with its conserved first and last residue. Fields, in order: clone size, D gene, J gene, V gene, CDR3 protein, CDR3 DNA. The D gene is left open where the match is weak. Clone size is shown for a subset of rows, as once, few, many or a class of expanded clone.

- TRBD1 TRBJ2-6 TRBV19 CASSMTGGLTGANVLTF TGTGCCAGTAGTATGACAGGGGGCCTGACTGGGGCCAACGTCCTGACTTTC
- TRBD1 TRBJ1-1 TRBV29-1 CSVGQGRANTEAFF TGCAGCGTTGGACAGGGAAGGGCGAACACTGAAGCTTTCTTT
- - TRBJ2-3 TRBV7-9 CASTAFGGPGTDTQYF TGTGCCAGCACTGCATTCGGGGGGCCAGGCACAGATACGCAGTATTTT
- - TRBJ2-3 TRBV5-5 CASSLEARADTQYF TGTGCCAGCAGCTTGGAGGCGCGGGCAGATACGCAGTATTTT
- - TRBJ1-3 TRBV10-3 CAISYRVSGNTIYF TGTGCCATCAGTTACAGGGTTTCTGGAAACACCATATATTTT
- - TRBJ1-5 TRBV10-2 CASKGGAGVSNQPQHF TGCGCCAGCAAAGGTGGGGCAGGGGTTAGCAATCAGCCCCAGCATTTT
- - TRBJ1-6 TRBV5-1 CASTLGQGTNSPLHF TGCGCCAGCACCTTAGGTCAGGGGACTAATTCACCCCTCCACTTT
- - TRBJ2-1 TRBV7-6 CASSARGGGGFVDEQFF TGTGCCAGCAGCGCCCGTGGGGGCGGGGGTTTTGTGGATGAGCAGTTCTTC
few TRBD1 TRBJ1-2 TRBV29-1 CSVGDRGYGYTF TGCAGCGTTGGGGACAGAGGCTATGGCTACACCTTC
- - TRBJ1-4 TRBV4-1 CASSPRSVLGKLFF TGCGCCAGCAGCCCCCGATCGGTCCTTGGAAAACTGTTTTTT
- TRBD2 TRBJ2-3 TRBV3-1/TRBV3-2 CASSQDTSVSTDTQYF TGTGCCAGCAGCCAAGATACTAGCGTGAGCACAGATACGCAGTATTTT
- TRBD1 TRBJ1-2 TRBV6-5 CASRGTGINYGYTF TGTGCCAGCCGAGGGACAGGAATTAACTATGGCTACACCTTC
- - TRBJ1-2 TRBV29-1 CSVVGGQGIYTF TGCAGCGTTGTCGGGGGGCAGGGTATCTACACCTTC
- - TRBJ2-7 TRBV3-1/TRBV3-2 CASSRTDYEQYF TGTGCCAGCAGCCGGACTGATTACGAGCAGTACTTC
- - TRBJ1-2 TRBV19 CASRDYYGYTF TGTGCCAGTAGAGACTACTATGGCTACACCTTC
few - TRBJ1-1 TRBV2 CASSWLDTEAFF TGTGCCAGCAGCTGGTTAGACACTGAAGCTTTCTTT
once - TRBJ1-5 TRBV28 CASSLFRTTSNQPQHF TGTGCCAGCAGTTTATTCCGGACAACTAGCAATCAGCCCCAGCATTTT
- - TRBJ1-5 TRBV4-1 CASSQDLSLSNQPQHF TGCGCCAGCAGCCAAGATCTAAGTTTAAGCAATCAGCCCCAGCATTTT
- TRBD2 TRBJ2-2 TRBV7-9 CASSPPGTITGELFF TGTGCCAGCAGCCCACCCGGGACTATCACCGGGGAGCTGTTTTTT
- - TRBJ2-1 TRBV6-2/TRBV6-3 CASSYPTVGASYNEQFF TGTGCCAGCAGTTACCCGACAGTGGGGGCCTCCTACAATGAGCAGTTCTTC
- - TRBJ1-1 TRBV5-1 CASSLRGIAAEAFF TGCGCCAGCAGCTTAAGGGGGATCGCCGCGGAAGCTTTCTTT
once TRBD1 TRBJ1-6 TRBV3-1/TRBV3-2 CASSPRDSGRETLHF TGTGCCAGCAGCCCCCGGGACAGCGGCAGGGAGACCCTCCACTTT
- - TRBJ2-7 TRBV6-5 CATRGGQESSYEQYF TGTGCCACCAGGGGTGGGCAAGAAAGCTCCTACGAGCAGTACTTC
once - TRBJ1-4 TRBV25-1 CASSELDTISNEKLFF TGTGCCAGCAGTGAATTAGACACCATATCGAATGAAAAACTGTTTTTT
- TRBD1 TRBJ1-2 TRBV28 CASGGTAYGYTF TGTGCCAGCGGGGGGACAGCGTATGGCTACACCTTC
once TRBD1 TRBJ2-7 TRBV7-9 CASSPDRGPYEQYF TGTGCCAGCAGCCCCGACAGGGGACCCTACGAGCAGTACTTC
once - TRBJ2-7 TRBV6-1 CASSEATGSSYEQYF TGTGCCAGCAGTGAAGCTACGGGGTCGTCCTACGAGCAGTACTTC
- TRBD1 TRBJ1-1 TRBV7-6 CASSETGDTEAFF TGTGCCAGCAGCGAGACAGGGGACACTGAAGCTTTCTTT
- TRBD1 TRBJ2-5 TRBV5-5 CASSYSGTGDHSWVRETQYF TGTGCCAGCAGTTACTCCGGGACAGGGGATCATTCATGGGTCCGGGAGACCCAGTACTTC
- TRBD2 TRBJ2-1 TRBV5-6 CASIRTSVLYNEQFF TGTGCCAGCATCCGGACTAGCGTCTTATACAATGAGCAGTTCTTC
once - TRBJ1-3 TRBV10-3 CAISETDRSSGNTIYF TGTGCCATCAGTGAGACTGACAGAAGCTCTGGAAACACCATATATTTT
- TRBD1 TRBJ1-2 TRBV10-3 CAISDRGGLGGSYGYTF TGTGCCATCAGTGACCGTGGAGGGTTAGGGGGCAGCTATGGCTACACCTTC
- TRBD1 TRBJ2-1 TRBV18 CASSPNRGSYNEQFF TGTGCCAGCTCACCTAACAGGGGTTCCTACAATGAGCAGTTCTTC
- TRBD1 TRBJ2-3 TRBV5-4 CASSGTGGRTDTQYF TGTGCCAGCAGCGGGACAGGGGGCCGTACAGATACGCAGTATTTT
- - TRBJ1-1 TRBV5-1 CASSLESGRTEAFF TGCGCCAGCAGCTTGGAATCAGGGCGCACTGAAGCTTTCTTT
- - TRBJ1-5 TRBV7-2 CASSLLLAGAGNNQPQHF TGTGCCAGCAGCTTATTGCTAGCAGGGGCCGGTAACAATCAGCCCCAGCATTTT
- - TRBJ1-2 TRBV6-6 CASSFTGKQGNYGYTF TGTGCCAGCAGTTTCACGGGGAAACAGGGCAACTATGGCTACACCTTC
- - TRBJ1-6 TRBV5-4 CASSLDTGTNSPLHF TGTGCCAGCAGCTTAGATACAGGGACCAATTCACCCCTCCACTTT
- - TRBJ2-5 TRBV6-5 CASSPGSQETQYF TGTGCCAGCAGTCCGGGTAGTCAAGAGACCCAGTACTTC
- - TRBJ2-1 TRBV18 CASSPGDTYNEQFF TGTGCCAGCTCACCAGGGGACACCTACAATGAGCAGTTCTTC
few - TRBJ2-7 TRBV4-1 CASSQDGVRYEQYF TGCGCCAGCAGCCAAGATGGTGTACGGTACGAGCAGTACTTC
- - TRBJ1-5 TRBV6-5 CASRVDRRGIQTQHF TGTGCCAGCAGAGTTGACAGAAGGGGAATCCAGACCCAGCATTTT
- TRBD1 TRBJ2-7 TRBV6-5 CASRDRVLSYEQYF TGTGCCAGCAGGGACAGGGTGCTATCCTACGAGCAGTACTTC
once TRBD1 TRBJ2-7 TRBV12-3/TRBV12-4 CASRGQGIGEQYF TGTGCCAGCAGAGGACAGGGTATAGGCGAGCAGTACTTC
- TRBD2 TRBJ2-3 TRBV10-3 CAIKEGGGADTQYF TGTGCCATCAAGGAGGGCGGGGGGGCCGATACGCAGTATTTT
- TRBD1 TRBJ1-1 TRBV7-3 CASSFQRQGGLPEAFF TGTGCCAGCAGCTTCCAGAGACAGGGGGGGCTCCCTGAAGCTTTCTTT
- - TRBJ1-6 TRBV23-1 CASPTRGHSSYNSPLHF TGCGCCAGTCCGACCAGAGGACACAGCTCCTATAATTCACCCCTCCACTTT
many - TRBJ2-1 TRBV9 CASSVLGAAYNEQFF TGTGCCAGCAGCGTATTGGGGGCCGCCTACAATGAGCAGTTCTTC
- TRBD2 TRBJ2-2 TRBV7-9 CASSWGGNTGELFF TGTGCCAGCAGCTGGGGGGGGAACACCGGGGAGCTGTTTTTT
- TRBD1 TRBJ1-4 TRBV18 CASSPPVGQGGEKLFF TGTGCCAGCTCACCACCGGTTGGACAGGGTGGTGAAAAACTGTTTTTT
- - TRBJ2-3 TRBV5-1 CASSPAPAQGDTQYF TGCGCCAGCAGCCCAGCCCCAGCCCAGGGGGATACGCAGTATTTT
- TRBD2 TRBJ2-7 TRBV28 CASGTSGRSYEQYF TGTGCCAGTGGGACTAGCGGGCGCTCCTACGAGCAGTACTTC
- - TRBJ2-2 TRBV3-1/TRBV3-2 CASSQDATNTGELFF TGTGCCAGCAGCCAAGACGCGACGAACACCGGGGAGCTGTTTTTT